This T cell receptor beta chain was found in a study of T cell responses to AZD1222 COVID-19 vaccine. Study conclusions and caveats: A mostly white British donor set with more females was recruited, and clonal diversity was possibly underestimated. Spike-wide coverage was observed for vaccine-associated CD4 TCRs, with dominant responses at 160-218 and 743-854. Nearly half of the spike-specific TCRs reportedly recognize variant regions that carry no mutations. Baseline seropositivity occurred in only 5 to 7 AZD1222 recipients.

The ends were cut back, 0 bases at V and 5 bases at J, with 13 bases in the middle. The CDR3 spans 15 residues. CDR1 LNHNV and CDR2 YYDKDF come from the germline V gene (reference sequence). TCRdb's copy holds only in-frame clones and misses some; the assay was immunoSEQ multiplex PCR. The sample includes 150,000 or so clones, around 90% seen only once; the top ten take more than 4.5%. Points on this clone: Its antigen is unidentified.

V usage is TRBV15 and J usage is TRBJ1-1, with D unresolved. This specimen was peripheral blood, taken on day 0 of AZD1222 vaccination. The TCR originated in an adult in good health. The CDR3: CATSRDLGGRTEAFF. The CDR3 DNA is TGTGCCACCAGCAGAGATCTGGGCGGGAGGACTGAAGCTTTCTTT.